Here is one TCR beta chain with its context. Its antigen is as yet unknown. The data originate from a study of human T cells and chemical hapten exposure. Time point indicated: patch test 3, about 24 weeks after DPC sensitization. The sample's treatment: therapeutic diphenylcyclopropenone sensitization with weekly scalp DPC. Patch tests were applied only after blood draws. The V and J ends lost 3 bases and 5 bases respectively, with 13 bases between them. The CDR3 sequence is 14 residues long. The germline V gene has CDR1 LGHNA and CDR2 YNFKEQ. General study findings and limits: With regard to DPC sensitization, TCRs above 1 in 1000 frequency did not change.

Original handling: Around 91,000 TCRs per sample was the median, with a range of about 23,224 to 750,000. In TCRdb, the RACE reads were re-called with MiXCR into one record per CDR3 protein. TCRdb's processing, not the authors', yielded these V and J calls. Of tens of thousands of distinct CDR3 sequences listed, more than 10% are singletons. The TCR originated in a woman in her fifties or sixties with alopecia areata. Some clones in this sample may be carry-over from other donors' samples. Here the sequenced sample was whole blood, taken in connection with sensitization to the hapten diphenylcyclopropenone (DPC). The chain employs TRBV4-2 and TRBJ1-2; unclear D gene. The CDR3 spells CASSQGREGYGYTF. In nucleotides, the CDR3 is TGTGCCAGCAGCCAGGGAAGGGAGGGTTATGGCTACACCTTC.